This record concerns one TCR beta chain sequence. No antigen is known for it. No base qualities exist here, and no much larger clone lies one base off it. TCRbeta CDR3 regions were amplified from genomic DNA by means of the immunoSEQ Assay, a bias-controlled multiplex PCR. As for the original processing: The number of nucleated cells in each sample was estimated from the amplification of reference gene primers within the assay. Sequence reads were collapsed and filtered to measure the absolute abundance of every unique TCRbeta CDR3 rearrangement. For each sample, productive Simpson clonality was calculated as the square root of Simpson's diversity index over productive rearrangements. What TCRdb holds here is the immuneACCESS table cut down to in-frame rearrangements. Part of the clones is not present; checked against another copy, under half of the missing clones reflect an unresolved V gene, and the others are unexplained. V, J and clone size are those of that table, while D and trimming were read from the DNA. The sample records approximately 150,000 clones, more than 70% of which are singletons. Around 1.5% of the sample is in the top ten clones.

Whole blood was collected in K2EDTA tubes by collaborating institutions according to the institutions' own protocols. For TCRbeta analysis, collaborators shipped samples as frozen whole blood, isolated PBMCs, or DNA extracted from either of those sample types. Including cysteine and phenylalanine, the CDR3 has 11 amino acids. The DNA shown is the 33-base CDR3, in frame from base 1. V gives up 7 bases and J gives up 7 bases, and the segment between their germline ends measures 11 bases. CDR1 is given as MNHEY and CDR2 as SVGAGI, both from the germline V gene. The data originate from a study of blood T cell repertoires in COVID-19 (dated by TCRdb to about 2020). With respect to the entire study: Samples covering the acute and convalescent phases of COVID-19 were provided by collaborators in the United States, Italy and Spain. Subjects who had been exposed to COVID-19, were actively infected with it, or had recovered from it provided the deeply sampled blood TCRbeta repertoires that made up the dataset. The repertoires were made available in a free public database intended to serve as a resource for research on the immune response to SARS-CoV-2. The material from the prospective study consisted of cDNA or gDNA derived from T cells, B-cell-depleted T cells, or PBMCs. The sample metadata nearly always contained a de-identified subject ID, COVID-19 status, age in years and sex. The samples were drawn from the first 160 participants of the ongoing ImmuneRACE study and from 1,254 subjects provided by 6 global collaborators. Where available, HLA class I and class II types were taken from metadata supplied by the sample provider and were not determined by assay-based typing.

The paper's findings and limits, for the study overall: How much clinical and demographic metadata was included differed by source and by participant, and the metadata was provided uncurated.

The source of this sequence is a human donor in a cohort sampled during active COVID-19. The V gene is TRBV6-5 and the J gene is TRBJ2-7; the best D guess is TRBD2, with 6 bases matching. The sample was peripheral blood. CDR3 protein: CASTDRGEQYF. The DNA sequence follows: TGTGCCAGCACCGATCGGGGGGAGCAGTACTTC.